These 18 T cell receptor beta chains share one sample of origin, sequenced in a study of chronic HIV infection and antiretroviral therapy. TCRdb independently ran MiXCR on the 5' RACE reads; one entry per CDR3 protein. The table has 45,000 to 55,000 distinct CDR3 sequences, about a fifth seen once; the top ten hold 2.8%. The sample taken for sequencing was peripheral blood. These receptors originate from an adult who had HIV and had not received antiretroviral therapy, or was an uninfected healthy control (not recorded which).

In the case of this clonotype: Since no conserved phenylalanine or tryptophan closes the CDR3, a read error is the likely cause. The DNA is left out, because the CDR3 cannot be placed on it with certainty; the CDR3 is given as TCRdb lists it. This sequence joins TRBV4-1 and TRBJ2-4; no check of the table's D call, TRBD1, against the DNA was made. The CDR3 has 10 amino acids, counting both end residues. Per the germline V gene, CDR1 is MGHRA and CDR2 is YSYEKL. The CDR3 loop reads CASSPPSPVY.

The V call is TRBV5-1, the J call TRBJ2-3; TRBD1 might be the D (6 bases). This CDR3 comprises 15 residues. Trimming took off 5 bases at V and 4 bases at J, with 17 bases between the two ends. Germline V gives CDR1 SGHRS, CDR2 YFSETQ. The CDR3 spells CASSSLAGAADTQYF. In DNA, the CDR3 is TGCGCCAGCAGTTCCTTAGCAGGGGCTGCAGATACGCAGTATTTT. The full variable domain, rest sourced from reference TRBV5-1 and TRBJ2-3, is KAGVTQTPRYLIKTRGQQVTLSCSPISGHRSVSWYQQTPGQGLQFLFEYFSETQRNKGNFPGRFSGRQFSNSRSEMNVSTLELGDSALYLCASSSLAGAADTQYFGPGTRLTVL.

The CDR3 region is CASSLVGNTGELFF. CDR3 nucleotides: TGTGCCAGCAGCTTAGTAGGGAACACCGGGGAGCTGTTTTTT. The rearrangement joins TRBV7-8 to TRBJ2-2; no firm D call. Germline lookup yields CDR1 SGHVS and CDR2 FQNEAQ. CDR3 size: 14 residues. The V gene lost 1 base and the J gene lost 1 base, with 4 bases spanning the gap.

This chain links TRBV28 with TRBJ1-5; D perhaps matches TRBD1 (5 bases). Germline CDR1 is MDHEN and CDR2 is SYDVKM. Trimming stripped 0 bases from V and 4 bases from J, with 13 bases between. The CDR3 runs to 16 residues. The DNA for the CDR3 is TGTGCCAGCAGTTTATGGCAGGGTGAAGGGAATCAGCCCCAGCATTTT. It specifies CASSLWQGEGNQPQHF.

The rearrangement joins TRBV11-2 to TRBJ2-1; 8 bases line up with TRBD1. Looked up from germline, CDR1 is SGHAT and CDR2 is FQNNGV. There are 20 residues in the CDR3. V shed 3 bases and J 1 base; nucleotides not matched to a gene: 17. CDR3 DNA: TGTGCCAGCAGCTTTAATTCCGGGACAGGTACAGCTGGGTCCTACAATGAGCAGTTCTTC. This codes for CASSFNSGTGTAGSYNEQFF.

The V call is TRBV3-1, the J call TRBJ1-1; D remains unclear. The CDR3 sequence is 14 residues long. Trimming removed 0 bases from V and 3 bases from J, with 8 bases in between. The germline V gene encodes CDR1 LGHDT and CDR2 YNNKEL (reference sequence). The CDR3 reads CASSQDRIYTEAFF. In nucleotides, the CDR3 is TGTGCCAGCAGCCAAGATCGCATTTACACTGAAGCTTTCTTT.

This clonotype was recorded a few times. This chain uses TRBV29-1 with TRBJ2-5, with TRBD2 identical over 13 bases. There are 14 residues in the CDR3. The V gene's germline CDR1 is SQVTM and CDR2 ANQGSEA. V was clipped by 7 bases and J by 1 base; unmatched bases: 3. CDR3 amino acids: CSAGLAGAQETQYF. Written as DNA, the CDR3 is TGCAGCGCTGGACTAGCGGGAGCCCAAGAGACCCAGTACTTC.

The chain combines TRBV28 with TRBJ2-5; D is possibly TRBD2 (6 bases). V lost 10 bases and J lost 5, with 20 bases in between. The CDR3 has 14 residues. Germline V gives CDR1 MDHEN, CDR2 SYDVKM. CDR3 in amino acids: CATLQEGVGETQYF. In DNA form, the CDR3 reads TGTGCCACACTTCAGGAGGGTGTGGGGGAGACCCAGTACTTC.

This chain uses TRBV7-6 with TRBJ2-1, with 10 bases aligning to TRBD1. This CDR3 is 14 amino acids long. The J segment lost 5 bases and the V segment lost 7 bases, leaving 5 bases of the junction unmatched. Germline loops: CDR1 SGHVS, CDR2 FNYEAQ. CDR3 DNA: TGTGCCAGCACAAGGACAGGGGGTGACAATGAGCAGTTCTTC. As protein: CASTRTGGDNEQFF.

The CDR3 nucleotides read TGTGCCACTGACAGGGGGGGCTATGGCTACACCTTC. This gives the protein CATDRGGYGYTF. The chain recombines TRBV12-3 or TRBV12-4 with TRBJ1-2; 9 nucleotides match TRBD1. The CDR3 has 12 amino acids. The ends lost 10 bases at V and 4 bases at J; junction bases unmatched: 4.

The rearrangement uses TRBV14 and TRBJ2-7; 11 bases agree with TRBD2. The germline CDR1 and CDR2 sequences are SGHDN and FVKESK. The CDR3 length is 18 residues. V lost 1 base and J lost 0; bases outside the gene matches: 8. The CDR3 region is CASSQVVGLAANSYEQYF. CDR3 in DNA: TGTGCCAGCAGCCAAGTCGTGGGACTAGCGGCGAACTCCTACGAGCAGTACTTC. The full variable domain, completed using reference TRBV14 and TRBJ2-7, is EAGVTQFPSHSVIEKGQTVTLRCDPISGHDNLYWYRRVMGKEIKFLLHFVKESKQDESGMPNNRFLAERTGGTYSTLKVQPAELEDSGVYFCASSQVVGLAANSYEQYFGPGTRLTVT.

The J gene is TRBJ2-1, the V gene TRBV30, with D maybe TRBD1 (6 bases). Germline CDR1 reads GTSNPN; CDR2 reads SVGIG (reference sequence). Trimming pared 1 base from V and 2 bases from J, leaving 6 bases between. The CDR3 has 13 residues. CDR3 DNA sequence: TGTGCCTGGAGTGGACAGGCCTACAATGAGCAGTTCTTC. The encoded protein is CAWSGQAYNEQFF.

V and J are TRBV28 and TRBJ2-1; D remains ambiguous. Germline CDR1 and CDR2: MDHEN and SYDVKM. The CDR3 sequence is 13 residues long. With 8 bases removed from V and 3 bases from J, the gap between germline ends came to 11 bases. CDR3 loop: CASHPLFYNEQFF. For the CDR3, the DNA is TGTGCCAGCCATCCCCTATTCTACAATGAGCAGTTCTTC. Based on the CDR3 plus reference TRBV28 and TRBJ2-1, the full variable domain is DVKVTQSSRYLVKRTGEKVFLECVQDMDHENMFWYRQDPGLGLRLIYFSYDVKMKEKGDIPEGYSVSREKKERFSLILESASTNQTSMYLCASHPLFYNEQFFGPGTRLTVL.

V is TRBV27 and J is TRBJ2-3; D remains ambiguous. Looked up from germline, CDR1 is MNHEY and CDR2 is SMNVEV (reference sequence). The ends were cut back, 3 bases at V and 1 base at J, with 8 bases in the middle. This CDR3 comprises 14 residues. The CDR3 here is CASSFIARTDTQYF. The CDR3 region has the DNA TGTGCCAGCAGTTTCATAGCCCGCACAGATACGCAGTATTTT.

J is TRBJ1-3 and V is TRBV4-2; perhaps TRBD1 as D (5 bases). This CDR3 has 13 residues. CDR1 LGHNA and CDR2 YNFKEQ come from the germline V gene. Trimming left V 0 bases short and J 12 bases short, with 12 bases between. CDR3 DNA sequence: TGTGCCAGCAGCCAAGATGAGGGGCTCGGCATATATTTT. The encoded protein is CASSQDEGLGIYF.

The genes are TRBV27 and TRBJ1-5, with D unclear. The CDR3 extends over 14 amino acids. Trimming removed 10 bases from V and 7 bases from J, with 20 bases in between. Germline values: CDR1 MNHEY, CDR2 SMNVEV (reference sequence). The CDR3 DNA is TGTGCCAAAGACTTAGGAAGGTGGGGACAGCCCCAGCATTTT. This translates into CAKDLGRWGQPQHF.

This clonotype was found a few times. This rearrangement joins TRBV5-1 to TRBJ2-1; the match to TRBD2 covers 8 bases. CDR3 length equals 14 residues. V shed 4 bases, J shed 5 bases, and the junction held 5 bases outside the gene matches. Per the germline V gene, CDR1 is SGHRS and CDR2 is YFSETQ. The CDR3 nucleotides read TGCGCCAGCAGCCAAGAGCGGGGGCACAATGAGCAGTTCTTC. It encodes CASSQERGHNEQFF.

This chain uses TRBV7-2 with TRBJ1-5; D might be TRBD1 (5 bases). The V and J ends lost 3 bases and 9 bases respectively, with 12 bases between them. This CDR3 has 13 residues. Looked up from germline, CDR1 is SGHTA and CDR2 is FQGNSA. This chain's CDR3 is CASSFAGRGPQHF. The CDR3 DNA reads as TGTGCCAGCAGCTTTGCAGGGCGGGGGCCCCAGCATTTT.